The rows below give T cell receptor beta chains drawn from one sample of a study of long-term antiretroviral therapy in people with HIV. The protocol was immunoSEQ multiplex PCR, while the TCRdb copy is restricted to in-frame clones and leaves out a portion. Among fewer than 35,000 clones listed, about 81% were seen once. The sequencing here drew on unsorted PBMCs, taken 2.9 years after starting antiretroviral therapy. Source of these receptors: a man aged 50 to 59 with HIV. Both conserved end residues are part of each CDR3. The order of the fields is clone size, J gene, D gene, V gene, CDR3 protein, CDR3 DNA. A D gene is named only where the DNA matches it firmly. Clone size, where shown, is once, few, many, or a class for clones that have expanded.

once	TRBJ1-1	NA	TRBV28	CASGGEHTEAFF	TGTGCCAGCGGGGGGGAGCACACTGAAGCTTTCTTT
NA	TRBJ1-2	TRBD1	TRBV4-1	CASSQDPDRPYGYTF	TGCGCCAGCAGCCAAGATCCGGACAGGCCCTATGGCTACACCTTC
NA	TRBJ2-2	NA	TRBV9	CASSTDPGELFF	TGTGCCAGCAGCACGGACCCTGGGGAGCTGTTTTTT
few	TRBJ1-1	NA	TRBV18	CASSDVGGGTEAFF	TGTGCCAGCTCAGATGTAGGGGGGGGCACTGAAGCTTTCTTT
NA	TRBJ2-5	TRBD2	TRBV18	CASSPRAGRVQETQYF	TGTGCCAGCTCACCAAGGGCAGGGAGGGTCCAAGAGACCCAGTACTTC
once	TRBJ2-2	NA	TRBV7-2	CASSPYLGVGELFF	TGTGCCAGCAGCCCATACCTGGGAGTCGGGGAGCTGTTTTTT
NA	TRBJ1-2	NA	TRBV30	CAWSRSYGYTF	TGTGCCTGGAGTCGGAGTTATGGCTACACCTTC
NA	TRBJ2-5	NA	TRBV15	CATSRDIPPQYF	TGTGCCACCAGCAGAGATATTCCCCCCCAGTACTTC
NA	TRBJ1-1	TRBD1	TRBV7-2	CASSFWDRGPRNTEAFF	TGTGCCAGCAGCTTTTGGGACAGGGGGCCTAGAAACACTGAAGCTTTCTTT
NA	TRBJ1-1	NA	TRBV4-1	CASSQDIVRNTEAFF	TGCGCCAGCAGCCAAGATATAGTAAGGAACACTGAAGCTTTCTTT
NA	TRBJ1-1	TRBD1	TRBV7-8	CASSSRTGDTEAFF	TGTGCCAGCAGCTCCCGGACAGGGGACACTGAAGCTTTCTTT
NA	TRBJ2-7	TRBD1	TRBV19	CASSNGTGALRGFYEQYF	TGTGCCAGTAGTAACGGGACAGGCGCGTTAAGGGGATTCTACGAGCAGTACTTC
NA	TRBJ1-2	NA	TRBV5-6	CASSKGGGANYGYTF	TGTGCCAGCAGCAAGGGTGGGGGAGCTAACTATGGCTACACCTTC
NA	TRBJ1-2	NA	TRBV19	CASRRQEDGYTF	TGTGCCAGTAGGCGACAGGAGGATGGCTACACCTTC
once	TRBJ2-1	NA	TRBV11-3	CASTQSGWNEQFF	TGTGCCAGCACCCAAAGCGGGTGGAATGAGCAGTTCTTC
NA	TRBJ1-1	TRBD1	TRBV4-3	CASSQVLYTGTGGTEAFF	TGCGCCAGCAGCCAGGTTCTCTATACCGGGACAGGGGGTACTGAAGCTTTCTTT
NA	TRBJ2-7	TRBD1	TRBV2	CASSRTGDSSYEQYF	TGTGCCAGCAGCAGGACAGGGGATAGCTCCTACGAGCAGTACTTC
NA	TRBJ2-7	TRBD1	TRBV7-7	CASSSRTGNEQYF	TGTGCTAGCAGCTCACGGACAGGGAACGAGCAGTACTTC
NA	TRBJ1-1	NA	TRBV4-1	CASSQDPRRTEAFF	TGCGCCAGCAGCCAAGATCCCCGTCGCACTGAAGCTTTCTTT
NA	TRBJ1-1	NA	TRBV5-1	CASSPEGGTNTEAFF	TGCGCCAGCAGCCCGGAGGGGGGGACGAACACTGAAGCTTTCTTT
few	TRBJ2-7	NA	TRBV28	CASTSGTYTYEQYF	TGTGCCAGCACCTCGGGGACTTACACCTACGAGCAGTACTTC
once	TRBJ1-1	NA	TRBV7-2	CASSRRGDTEAFF	TGTGCCAGCAGCCGTAGGGGGGACACTGAAGCTTTCTTT
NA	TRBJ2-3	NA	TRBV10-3	CAIKDPSLLDTQYF	TGTGCCATCAAGGACCCTAGTCTGTTAGATACGCAGTATTTT
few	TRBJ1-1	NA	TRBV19	CASTRHGIDGTEAFF	TGTGCCAGTACTCGACACGGAATAGATGGCACTGAAGCTTTCTTT
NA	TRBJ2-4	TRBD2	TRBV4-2	CASSQDEGTSGKNIQYF	TGTGCCAGCAGCCAAGACGAGGGGACTAGCGGGAAAAACATTCAGTACTTC
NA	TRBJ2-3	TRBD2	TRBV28	CASSLDSGGTDTQYF	TGTGCCAGCAGTTTAGACAGCGGGGGGACAGATACGCAGTATTTT
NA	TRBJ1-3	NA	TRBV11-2	CASSHAGKLRYGNTIYF	TGTGCCAGCAGCCACGCAGGGAAATTGCGGTACGGAAACACCATATATTTT
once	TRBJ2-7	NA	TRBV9	CASSVEQGSYEQYF	TGTGCCAGCAGCGTAGAGCAGGGGTCCTACGAGCAGTACTTC
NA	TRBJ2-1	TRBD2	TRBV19	CASTLSGGPYNEQFF	TGTGCCAGTACGTTGAGCGGGGGTCCCTACAATGAGCAGTTCTTC
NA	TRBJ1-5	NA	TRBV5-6	CASSLGGGRQPQHF	TGTGCCAGCAGCTTGGGGGGCGGCAGACAGCCCCAGCATTTT
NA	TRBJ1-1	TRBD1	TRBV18	CASSPRTGSNLMNTEAFF	TGTGCCAGCTCACCTCGGACAGGGTCCAATTTGATGAACACTGAAGCTTTCTTT
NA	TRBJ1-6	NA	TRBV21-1	CASSKDTDNNSPLHF	TGTGCCAGCAGCAAAGATACAGATAATAATTCACCCCTCCACTTT
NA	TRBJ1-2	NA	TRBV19	CASTDTGHGRLYGYTF	TGTGCCAGTACCGACACCGGACACGGTCGGCTTTACGGCTACACCTTC
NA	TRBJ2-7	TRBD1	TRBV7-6	CASSLGTGAFYEQYF	TGTGCCAGCAGCTTAGGGACAGGGGCATTCTACGAGCAGTACTTC
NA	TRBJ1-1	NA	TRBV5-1	CASSLNTEAFF	TGCGCCAGCAGCTTAAACACTGAAGCTTTCTTT
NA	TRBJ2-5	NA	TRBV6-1	CASSEAWVVGQETQYF	TGTGCCAGCAGTGAAGCTTGGGTCGTAGGTCAAGAGACCCAGTACTTC
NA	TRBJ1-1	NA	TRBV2	CASRGGGTWEAFF	TGTGCCAGCAGGGGAGGGGGTACCTGGGAAGCTTTCTTT
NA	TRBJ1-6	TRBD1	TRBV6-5	CASSVGQGVSPLHF	TGTGCCAGCAGTGTAGGACAGGGGGTTTCACCCCTCCACTTT
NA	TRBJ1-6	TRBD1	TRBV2	CASSEPLDRAFNSPLHF	TGTGCCAGCAGTGAACCCCTGGACAGGGCCTTTAATTCACCCCTCCACTTT
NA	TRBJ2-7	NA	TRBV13	CASSYPGIYEQYF	TGTGCCAGCAGCTACCCGGGGATCTACGAGCAGTACTTC
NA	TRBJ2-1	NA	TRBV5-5	CASSPQDLENGEEQFF	TGTGCCAGCAGCCCCCAGGACCTCGAAAATGGGGAAGAGCAGTTCTTC
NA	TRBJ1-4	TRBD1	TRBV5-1	CASSPLGQGALFF	TGCGCCAGCAGCCCACTCGGACAGGGGGCACTGTTTTTT
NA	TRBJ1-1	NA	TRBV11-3	CASSSEPGFEAFF	TGTGCCAGCAGCTCGGAGCCAGGGTTTGAAGCTTTCTTT
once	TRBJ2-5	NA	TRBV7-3	CASSLSGFRETQYF	TGTGCCAGCAGCCTCAGCGGGTTCCGAGAGACCCAGTACTTC
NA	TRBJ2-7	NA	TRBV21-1	CASLGPTPTYEQYF	TGTGCCAGCTTAGGACCGACCCCTACCTACGAGCAGTACTTC
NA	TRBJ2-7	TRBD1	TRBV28	CASSSRGWARNEQYF	TGTGCCAGCAGTTCCAGGGGGTGGGCGAGGAACGAGCAGTACTTC
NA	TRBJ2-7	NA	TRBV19	CASSSGLLSYEQYF	TGTGCCAGTAGTTCGGGACTGTTGTCCTACGAGCAGTACTTC
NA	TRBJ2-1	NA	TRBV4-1	CASSQDALPLSSYNEQFF	TGCGCCAGCAGCCAAGATGCCCTTCCATTGAGCTCCTACAATGAGCAGTTCTTC
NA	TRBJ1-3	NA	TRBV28	CASSPEAYSGNTIYF	TGTGCCAGCAGTCCCGAAGCCTACTCTGGAAACACCATATATTTT
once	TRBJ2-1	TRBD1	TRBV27	CASSLLTWDSQSNEQFF	TGTGCCAGCAGTTTGCTCACCTGGGACAGCCAAAGCAATGAGCAGTTCTTC
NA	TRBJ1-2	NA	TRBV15	CATSRAQTGEGGYTF	TGTGCCACCAGCAGAGCTCAAACGGGGGAAGGTGGCTACACCTTC
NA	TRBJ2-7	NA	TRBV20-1	CSASGTDEQYF	TGCAGTGCTAGCGGCACTGACGAGCAGTACTTC
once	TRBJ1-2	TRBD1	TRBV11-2	CASSLGRGRRKWYGYTF	TGTGCCAGCAGCTTAGGAAGGGGGCGCAGGAAATGGTATGGCTACACCTTC